This is a list of T cell receptor beta chains from one sample in a study of cytomegalovirus exposure and HLA in healthy donors. Here immunoSEQ multiplex PCR was the method, and the copy in TCRdb shows in-frame clones only, minus some. Of roughly 56,000 clones listed, about 94% were seen once; the top ten hold over 2%. The sequencing sample was made of PBMCs. The receptor set was obtained from a man younger than 30 in good health and CMV-seronegative. The CDR3 runs from the conserved cysteine through the conserved F or W. Fields, in order: V gene, CDR3 protein.

TRBV19	CASSIVAGGDTQYF
TRBV7-9	CASSLETGDQPQHF
TRBV7-9	CASSLLSSDTEAFF
TRBV18	CASSPPQGSGNTIYF
TRBV27	CASSLTSGGRNEKLFF
TRBV6-4	CASSSGQSTGELFF
TRBV28	CASSFDSINQPQHF
TRBV7-9	CASSLGGAGATEAFF
TRBV6-5	CASSYSLWELGETQYF
TRBV6-5	CASTRLAAYGEQYF
TRBV5-1	CASSANREIGGELFF
TRBV2	CARRLSGTYEQYF
TRBV6-6	CASSSGLVPPGELFF
TRBV9	CASRPQGGRDTQYF
TRBV2	CASSMDRGGGNTIYF
TRBV5-1	CASSLTGTGNTEAFF
TRBV7-9	CASSNSGSLYNEQFF
TRBV4-3	CASRKGLDTDTQYF
TRBV18	CASSPQGGAATDTQYF
TRBV15	CATSSPWTSRGPYEQYF
TRBV6-1	CASRPDATNEKLFF
TRBV10-3	CAISDSDRGDTEAFF
TRBV11-2	CASSLAGNYGYTF
TRBV2	CASSEGVLAGDLGQYF
TRBV12-5	CASGFSTESVNTEAFF
TRBV14	CASSQDRITEAFF
TRBV5-1	CASSGQSYGYTF
TRBV28	CASSFTGQPQHF
TRBV6-1	CASETQGETQYF
TRBV11-2	CASSFSGGSAYEQYF
TRBV7-9	CASSLNGVDYGYTF
TRBV5-1	CASSLEVRKTQYF
TRBV11-3	CASSMERSTEAFF
TRBV27	CASRPTGGEAFF
TRBV28	CASSLIPGGSFF
TRBV5-8	CASSLGSPTNYGYTF
TRBV28	CASSRGDRPNTEAFF
TRBV18	CASSSTRLAGSGTDTQYF
TRBV27	CASSLTGTSGSREQFF